Each of the 6 T cell receptor beta chains below was sequenced from the same sample in a study of memory CD4+ T cells and cytomegalovirus serostatus. Single viable CD3+CD4+CD8-CD45RO+ cells were sorted as the memory CD4+ T cells. TCRdb keeps only in-frame clones here, not all; method: immunoSEQ multiplex PCR. The top ten hold about 4.5% of the sample, which has 55,000 to 80,000 clones, roughly 76% seen once. The sample comprised memory CD4+ T cells from blood. These receptors were taken from an adult in good health and CMV-seropositive.

The chain employs TRBV7-9 and TRBJ2-5, with D uncertain. Germline V gene data show CDR1 as SEHNR and CDR2 as FQNEAQ (reference sequence). This CDR3 comprises 13 residues. The V and J ends lost 1 base and 5 bases respectively, with 8 bases between them. The chain's CDR3 is CASSLGGSETQYF. The CDR3 coding sequence is TGTGCCAGCAGCTTAGGTGGCAGTGAGACCCAGTACTTC.

V is TRBV5-4 and J is TRBJ2-3; D is unresolved. Germline loops: CDR1 SGHNT, CDR2 YYREEE (reference sequence). The CDR3 covers 12 residues. V shed 4 bases and J shed 6 bases, with 9 bases lying between them. CDR3 region: CASSPNEDTQYF. As DNA, the CDR3 is TGTGCCAGCAGCCCAAACGAGGATACGCAGTATTTT.

The chain has TRBV10-3 and TRBJ1-1; D not certain. The CDR3 contains 11 residues. V shed 10 bases and J shed 1 base, with 7 bases lying between them. CDR1 is ENHRY and CDR2 is SYGVKD in the germline V gene. The CDR3 is CATQENTEAFF. In DNA form, the CDR3 reads TGTGCCACCCAAGAGAACACTGAAGCTTTCTTT.

The CDR3 is CASGTGGYYEQYF. For the CDR3, the DNA is TGCGCCAGTGGGACAGGGGGCTACTACGAGCAGTACTTC. The chain carries TRBV5-1 and TRBJ2-7, with 12 bases aligning to TRBD1. Germline loops: CDR1 SGHRS, CDR2 YFSETQ. Trimming at V came to 8 bases and at J to 3 bases, leaving 3 bases not matched to a gene. The CDR3 covers 13 residues. Based on the CDR3 plus reference TRBV5-1 and TRBJ2-7, the full variable domain is KAGVTQTPRYLIKTRGQQVTLSCSPISGHRSVSWYQQTPGQGLQFLFEYFSETQRNKGNFPGRFSGRQFSNSRSEMNVSTLELGDSALYLCASGTGGYYEQYFGPGTRLTVT.

Only a few counts were recorded for this clone. The chain recombines TRBV7-9 with TRBJ1-2, with D unresolved. The germline V gene encodes CDR1 SEHNR and CDR2 FQNEAQ (reference sequence). V lost 5 bases, J lost 2 bases, and 12 bases lay in between. The CDR3 covers 14 residues. The CDR3 reads CASSLSVMNYGYTF. The DNA for the CDR3 is TGTGCCAGCAGCCTCTCCGTGATGAACTATGGCTACACCTTC.

The rearrangement joins TRBV28 to TRBJ2-1; 9 nucleotides line up with TRBD1. CDR1 MDHEN and CDR2 SYDVKM come from the germline V gene. The V and J ends lost 7 bases and 8 bases, in that order; junction bases with no gene match: 3. The CDR3 loop spans 12 amino acids. The CDR3 region has the DNA TGTGCCAGCAACGACAGGGGGTATGAGCAGTTCTTC. Protein product: CASNDRGYEQFF. The full variable domain, completed using reference TRBV28 and TRBJ2-1, is DVKVTQSSRYLVKRTGEKVFLECVQDMDHENMFWYRQDPGLGLRLIYFSYDVKMKEKGDIPEGYSVSREKKERFSLILESASTNQTSMYLCASNDRGYEQFFGPGTRLTVL.